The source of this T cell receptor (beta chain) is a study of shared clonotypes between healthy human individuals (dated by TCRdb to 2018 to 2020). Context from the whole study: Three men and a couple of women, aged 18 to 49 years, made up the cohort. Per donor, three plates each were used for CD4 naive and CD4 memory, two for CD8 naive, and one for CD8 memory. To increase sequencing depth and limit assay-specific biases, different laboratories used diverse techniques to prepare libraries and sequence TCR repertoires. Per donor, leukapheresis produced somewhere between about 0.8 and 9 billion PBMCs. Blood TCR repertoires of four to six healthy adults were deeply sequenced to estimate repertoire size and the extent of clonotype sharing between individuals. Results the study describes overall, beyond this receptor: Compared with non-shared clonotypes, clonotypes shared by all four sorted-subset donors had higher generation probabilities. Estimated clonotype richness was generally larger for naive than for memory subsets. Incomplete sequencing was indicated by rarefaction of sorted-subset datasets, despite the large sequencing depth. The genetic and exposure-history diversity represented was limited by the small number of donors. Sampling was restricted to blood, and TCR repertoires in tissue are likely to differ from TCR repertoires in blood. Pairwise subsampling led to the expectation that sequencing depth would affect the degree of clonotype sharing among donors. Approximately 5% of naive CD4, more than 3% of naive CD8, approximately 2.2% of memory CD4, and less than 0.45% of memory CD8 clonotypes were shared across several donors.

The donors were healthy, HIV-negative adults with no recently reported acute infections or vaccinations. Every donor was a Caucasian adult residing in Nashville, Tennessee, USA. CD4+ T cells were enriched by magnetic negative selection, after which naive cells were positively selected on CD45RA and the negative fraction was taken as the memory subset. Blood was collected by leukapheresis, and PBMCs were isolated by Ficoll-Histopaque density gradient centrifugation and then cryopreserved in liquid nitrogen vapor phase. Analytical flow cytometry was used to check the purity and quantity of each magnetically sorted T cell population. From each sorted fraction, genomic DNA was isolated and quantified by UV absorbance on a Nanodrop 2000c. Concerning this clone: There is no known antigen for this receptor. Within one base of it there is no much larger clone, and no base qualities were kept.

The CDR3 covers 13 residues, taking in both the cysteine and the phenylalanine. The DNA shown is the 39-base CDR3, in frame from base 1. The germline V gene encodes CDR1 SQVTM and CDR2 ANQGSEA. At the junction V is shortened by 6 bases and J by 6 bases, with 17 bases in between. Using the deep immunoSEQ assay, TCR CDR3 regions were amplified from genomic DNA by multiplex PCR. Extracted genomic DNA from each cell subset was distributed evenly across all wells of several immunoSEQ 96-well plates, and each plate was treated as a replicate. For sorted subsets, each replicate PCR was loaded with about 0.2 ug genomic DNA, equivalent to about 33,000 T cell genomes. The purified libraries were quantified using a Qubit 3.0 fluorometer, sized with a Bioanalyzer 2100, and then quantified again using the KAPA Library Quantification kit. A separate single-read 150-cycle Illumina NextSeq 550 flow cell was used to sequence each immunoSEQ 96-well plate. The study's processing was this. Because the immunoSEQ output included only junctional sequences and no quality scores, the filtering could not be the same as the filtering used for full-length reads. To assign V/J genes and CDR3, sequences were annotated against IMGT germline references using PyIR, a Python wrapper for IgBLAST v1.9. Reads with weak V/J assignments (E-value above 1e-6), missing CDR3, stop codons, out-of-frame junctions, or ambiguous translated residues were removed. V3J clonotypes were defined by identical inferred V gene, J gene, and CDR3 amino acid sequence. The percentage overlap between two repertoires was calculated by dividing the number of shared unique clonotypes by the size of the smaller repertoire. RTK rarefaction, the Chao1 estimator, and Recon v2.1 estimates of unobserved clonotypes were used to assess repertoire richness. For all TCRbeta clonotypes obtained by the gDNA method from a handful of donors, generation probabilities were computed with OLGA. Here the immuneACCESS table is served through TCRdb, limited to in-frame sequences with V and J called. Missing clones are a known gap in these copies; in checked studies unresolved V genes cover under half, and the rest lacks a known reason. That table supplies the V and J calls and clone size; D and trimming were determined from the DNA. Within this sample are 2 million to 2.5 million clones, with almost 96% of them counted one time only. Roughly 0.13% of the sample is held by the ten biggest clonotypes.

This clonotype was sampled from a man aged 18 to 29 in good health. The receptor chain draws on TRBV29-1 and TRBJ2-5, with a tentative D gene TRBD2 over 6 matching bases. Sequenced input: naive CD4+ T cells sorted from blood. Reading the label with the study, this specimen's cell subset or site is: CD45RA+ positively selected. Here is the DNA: TGCAGCGTCCCGGGGGTTTACGTTCAGACCCAGTACTTC. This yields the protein CSVPGVYVQTQYF. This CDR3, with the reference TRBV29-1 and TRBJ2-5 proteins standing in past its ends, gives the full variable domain SAVISQKPSRDICQRGTSLTIQCQVDSQVTMMFWYRQQPGQSLTLIATANQGSEATYESGFVIDKFPISRPNLTFSTLTVSNMSPEDSSIYLCSVPGVYVQTQYFGPGTRLLVL.